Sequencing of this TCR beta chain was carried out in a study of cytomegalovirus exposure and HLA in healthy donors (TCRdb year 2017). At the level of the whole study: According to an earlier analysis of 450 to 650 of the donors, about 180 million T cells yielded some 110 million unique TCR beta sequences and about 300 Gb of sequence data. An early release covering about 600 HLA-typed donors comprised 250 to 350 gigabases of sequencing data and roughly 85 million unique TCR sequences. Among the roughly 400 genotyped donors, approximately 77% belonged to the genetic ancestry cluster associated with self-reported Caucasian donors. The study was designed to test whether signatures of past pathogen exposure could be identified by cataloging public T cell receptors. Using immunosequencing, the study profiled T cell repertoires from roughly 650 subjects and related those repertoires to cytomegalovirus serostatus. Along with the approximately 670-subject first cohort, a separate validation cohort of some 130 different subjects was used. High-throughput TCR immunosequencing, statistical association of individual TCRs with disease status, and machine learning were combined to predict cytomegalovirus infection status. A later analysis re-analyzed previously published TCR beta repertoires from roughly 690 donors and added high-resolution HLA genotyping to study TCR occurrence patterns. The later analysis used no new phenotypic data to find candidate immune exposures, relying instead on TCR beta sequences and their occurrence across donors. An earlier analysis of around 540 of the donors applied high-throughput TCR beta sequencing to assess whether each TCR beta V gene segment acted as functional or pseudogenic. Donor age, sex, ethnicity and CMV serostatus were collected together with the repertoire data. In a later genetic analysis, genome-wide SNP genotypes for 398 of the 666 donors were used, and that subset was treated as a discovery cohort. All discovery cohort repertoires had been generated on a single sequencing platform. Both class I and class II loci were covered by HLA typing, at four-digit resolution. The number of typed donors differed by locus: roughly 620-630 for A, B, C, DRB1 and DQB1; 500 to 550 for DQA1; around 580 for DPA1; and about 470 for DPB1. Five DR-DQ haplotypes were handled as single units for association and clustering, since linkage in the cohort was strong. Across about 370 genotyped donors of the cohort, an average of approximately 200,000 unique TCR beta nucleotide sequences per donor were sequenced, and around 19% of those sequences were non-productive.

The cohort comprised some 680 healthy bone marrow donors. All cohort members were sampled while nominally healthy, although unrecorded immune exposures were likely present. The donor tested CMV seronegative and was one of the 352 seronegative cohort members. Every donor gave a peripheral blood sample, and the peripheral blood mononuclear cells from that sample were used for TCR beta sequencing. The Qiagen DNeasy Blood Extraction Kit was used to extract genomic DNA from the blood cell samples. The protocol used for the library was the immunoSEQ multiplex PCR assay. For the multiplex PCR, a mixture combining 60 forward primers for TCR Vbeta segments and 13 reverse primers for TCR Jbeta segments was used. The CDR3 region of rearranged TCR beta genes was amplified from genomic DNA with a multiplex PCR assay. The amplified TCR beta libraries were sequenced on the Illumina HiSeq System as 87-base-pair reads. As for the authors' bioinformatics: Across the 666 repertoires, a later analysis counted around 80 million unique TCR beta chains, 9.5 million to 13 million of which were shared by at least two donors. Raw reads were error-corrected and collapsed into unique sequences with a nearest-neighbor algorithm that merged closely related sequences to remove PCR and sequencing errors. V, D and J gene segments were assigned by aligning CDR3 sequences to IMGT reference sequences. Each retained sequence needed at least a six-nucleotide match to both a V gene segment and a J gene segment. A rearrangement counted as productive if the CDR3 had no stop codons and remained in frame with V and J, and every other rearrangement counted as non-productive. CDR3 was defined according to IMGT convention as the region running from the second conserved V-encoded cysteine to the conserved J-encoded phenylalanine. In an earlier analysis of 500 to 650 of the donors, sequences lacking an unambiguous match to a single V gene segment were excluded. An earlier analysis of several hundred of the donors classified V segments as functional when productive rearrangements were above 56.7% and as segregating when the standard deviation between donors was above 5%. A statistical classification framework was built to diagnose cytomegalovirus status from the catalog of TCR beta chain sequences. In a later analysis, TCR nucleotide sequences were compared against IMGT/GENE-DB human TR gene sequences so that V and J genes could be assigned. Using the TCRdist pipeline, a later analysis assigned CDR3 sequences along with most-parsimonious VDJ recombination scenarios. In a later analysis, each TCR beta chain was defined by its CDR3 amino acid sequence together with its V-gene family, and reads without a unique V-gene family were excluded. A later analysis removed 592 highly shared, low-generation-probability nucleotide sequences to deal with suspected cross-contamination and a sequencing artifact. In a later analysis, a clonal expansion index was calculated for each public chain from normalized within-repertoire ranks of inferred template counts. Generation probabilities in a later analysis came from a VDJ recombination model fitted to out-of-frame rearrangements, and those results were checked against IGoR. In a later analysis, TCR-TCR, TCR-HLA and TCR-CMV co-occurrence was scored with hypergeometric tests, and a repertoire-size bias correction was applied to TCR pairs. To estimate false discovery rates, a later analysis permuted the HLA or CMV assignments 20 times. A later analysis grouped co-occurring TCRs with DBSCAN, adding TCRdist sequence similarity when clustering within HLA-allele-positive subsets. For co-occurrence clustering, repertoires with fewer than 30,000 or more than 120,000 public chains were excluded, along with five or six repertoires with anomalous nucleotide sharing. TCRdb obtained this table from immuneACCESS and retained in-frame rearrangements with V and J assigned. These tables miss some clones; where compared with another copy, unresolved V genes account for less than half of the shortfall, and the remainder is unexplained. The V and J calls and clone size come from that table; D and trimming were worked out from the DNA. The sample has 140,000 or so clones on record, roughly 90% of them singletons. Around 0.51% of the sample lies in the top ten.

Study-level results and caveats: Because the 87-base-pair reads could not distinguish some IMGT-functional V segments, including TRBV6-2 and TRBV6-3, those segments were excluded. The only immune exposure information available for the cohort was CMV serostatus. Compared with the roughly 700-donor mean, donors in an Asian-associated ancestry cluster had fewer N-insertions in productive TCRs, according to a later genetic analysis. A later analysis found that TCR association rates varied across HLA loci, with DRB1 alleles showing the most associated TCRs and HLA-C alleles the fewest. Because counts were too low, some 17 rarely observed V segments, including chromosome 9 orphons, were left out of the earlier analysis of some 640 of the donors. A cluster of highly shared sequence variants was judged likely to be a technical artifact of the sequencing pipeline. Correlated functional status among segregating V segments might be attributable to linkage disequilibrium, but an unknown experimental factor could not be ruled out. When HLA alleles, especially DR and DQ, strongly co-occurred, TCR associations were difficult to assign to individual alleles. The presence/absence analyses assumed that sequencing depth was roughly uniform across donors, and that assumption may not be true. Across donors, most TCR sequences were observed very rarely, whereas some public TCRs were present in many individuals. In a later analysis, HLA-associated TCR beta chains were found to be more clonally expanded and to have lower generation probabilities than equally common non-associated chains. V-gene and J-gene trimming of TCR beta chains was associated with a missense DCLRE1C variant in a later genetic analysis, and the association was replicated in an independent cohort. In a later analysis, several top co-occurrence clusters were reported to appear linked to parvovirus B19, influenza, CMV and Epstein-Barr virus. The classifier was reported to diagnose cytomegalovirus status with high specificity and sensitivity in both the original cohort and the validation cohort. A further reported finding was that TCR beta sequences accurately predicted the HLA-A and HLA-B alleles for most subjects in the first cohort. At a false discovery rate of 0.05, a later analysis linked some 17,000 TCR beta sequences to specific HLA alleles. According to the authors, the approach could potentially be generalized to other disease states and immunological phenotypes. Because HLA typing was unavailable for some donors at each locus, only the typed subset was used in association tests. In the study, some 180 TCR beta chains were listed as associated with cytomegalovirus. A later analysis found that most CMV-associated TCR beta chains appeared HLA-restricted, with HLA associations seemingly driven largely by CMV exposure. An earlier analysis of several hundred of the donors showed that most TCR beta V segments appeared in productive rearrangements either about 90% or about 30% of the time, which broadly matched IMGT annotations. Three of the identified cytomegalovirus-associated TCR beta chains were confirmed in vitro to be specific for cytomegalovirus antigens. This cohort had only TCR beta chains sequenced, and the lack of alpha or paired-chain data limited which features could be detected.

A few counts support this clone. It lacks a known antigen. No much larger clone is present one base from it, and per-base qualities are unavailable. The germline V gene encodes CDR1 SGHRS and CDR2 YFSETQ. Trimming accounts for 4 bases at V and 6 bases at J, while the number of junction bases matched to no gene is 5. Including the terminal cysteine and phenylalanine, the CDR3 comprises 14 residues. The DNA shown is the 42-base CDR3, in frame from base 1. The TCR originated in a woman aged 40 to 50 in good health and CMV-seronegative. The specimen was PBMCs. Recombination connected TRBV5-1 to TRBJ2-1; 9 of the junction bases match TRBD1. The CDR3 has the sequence CASSPDRGINEQFF. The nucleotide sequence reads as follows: TGCGCCAGCAGCCCGGACAGGGGCATCAATGAGCAGTTCTTC.